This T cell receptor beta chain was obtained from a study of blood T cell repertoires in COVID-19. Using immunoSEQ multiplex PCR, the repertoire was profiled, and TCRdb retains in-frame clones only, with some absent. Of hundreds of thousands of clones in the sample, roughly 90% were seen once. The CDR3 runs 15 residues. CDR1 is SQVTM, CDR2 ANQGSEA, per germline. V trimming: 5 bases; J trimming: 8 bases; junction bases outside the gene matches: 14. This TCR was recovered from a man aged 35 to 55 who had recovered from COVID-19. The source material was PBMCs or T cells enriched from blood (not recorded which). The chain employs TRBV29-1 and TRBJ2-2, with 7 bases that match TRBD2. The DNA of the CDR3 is TGCAGCGTTTCGGAGGGAGGGGCACCACCGGGGGAGCTGTTTTTT. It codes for CSVSEGGAPPGELFF.